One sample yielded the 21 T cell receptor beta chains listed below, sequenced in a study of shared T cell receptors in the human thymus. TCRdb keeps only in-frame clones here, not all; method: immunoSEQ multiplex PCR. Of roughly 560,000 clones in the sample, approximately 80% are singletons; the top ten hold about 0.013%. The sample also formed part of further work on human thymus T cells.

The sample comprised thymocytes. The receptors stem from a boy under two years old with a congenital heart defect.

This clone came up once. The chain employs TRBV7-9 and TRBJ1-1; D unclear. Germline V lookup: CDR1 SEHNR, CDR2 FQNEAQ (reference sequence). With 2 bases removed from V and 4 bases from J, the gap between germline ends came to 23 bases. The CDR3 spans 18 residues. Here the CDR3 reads CASSLLDGREDWGTEAFF. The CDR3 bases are TGTGCCAGCAGCTTATTGGACGGACGGGAAGATTGGGGCACTGAAGCTTTCTTT. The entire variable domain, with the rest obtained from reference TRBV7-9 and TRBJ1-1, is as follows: DTGVSQNPRHKITKRGQNVTFRCDPISEHNRLYWYRQTLGQGPEFLTYFQNEAQLEKSRLLSDRFSAERPKGSFSTLEIQRTEQGDSAMYLCASSLLDGREDWGTEAFFGQGTRLTVV.

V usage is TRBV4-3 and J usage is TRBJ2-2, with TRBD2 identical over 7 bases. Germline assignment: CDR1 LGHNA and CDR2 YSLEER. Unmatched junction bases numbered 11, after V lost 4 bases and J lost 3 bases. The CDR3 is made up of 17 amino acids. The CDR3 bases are TGCGCCAGCAGCCCCCCTGATTCGGGAGGACACACCGGGGAGCTGTTTTTT. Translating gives CASSPPDSGGHTGELFF.

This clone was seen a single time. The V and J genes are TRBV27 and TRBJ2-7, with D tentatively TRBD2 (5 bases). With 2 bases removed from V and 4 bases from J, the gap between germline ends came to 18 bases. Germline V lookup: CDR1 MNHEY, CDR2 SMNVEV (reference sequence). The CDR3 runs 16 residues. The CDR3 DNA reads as TGTGCCAGCAGTTTACACGTACCTGGAGGTAGTTACGAGCAGTACTTC. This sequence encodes CASSLHVPGGSYEQYF.

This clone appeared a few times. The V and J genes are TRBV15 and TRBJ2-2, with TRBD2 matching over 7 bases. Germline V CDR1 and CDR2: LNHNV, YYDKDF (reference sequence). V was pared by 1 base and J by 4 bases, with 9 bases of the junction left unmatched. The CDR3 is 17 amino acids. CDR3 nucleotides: TGTGCCACCAGCAGAGCGATGGGGCGGGAGTCCACCGGGGAGCTGTTTTTT. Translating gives CATSRAMGRESTGELFF.

CDR3 bases: TGTGCCAGCAGTGTCCCAGGGAGGGATCAGCCCCAGCATTTT. This gives the protein CASSVPGRDQPQHF. The J gene is TRBJ1-5, the V gene TRBV6-5; D might be TRBD1 (5 bases). Between the trimmed V and J ends, which lost 5 bases and 5 bases, there was a span of 13 bases. There are 14 residues in the CDR3. The germline CDR1 and CDR2 sequences are MNHEY and SVGAGI.

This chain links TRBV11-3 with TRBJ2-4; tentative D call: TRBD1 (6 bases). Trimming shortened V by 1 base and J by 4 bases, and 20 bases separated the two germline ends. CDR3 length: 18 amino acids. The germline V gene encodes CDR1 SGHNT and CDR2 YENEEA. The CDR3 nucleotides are TGTGCCAGCAGCTTAGCAGGTGGGACCGGGACAACGAAAAACATTCAGTACTTC. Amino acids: CASSLAGGTGTTKNIQYF.

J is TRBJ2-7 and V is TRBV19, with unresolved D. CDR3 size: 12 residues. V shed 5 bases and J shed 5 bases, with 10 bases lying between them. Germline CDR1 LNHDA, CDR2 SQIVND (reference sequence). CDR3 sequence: CASSSVFHEQYF. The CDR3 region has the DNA TGTGCCAGTAGTTCAGTTTTTCACGAGCAGTACTTC.

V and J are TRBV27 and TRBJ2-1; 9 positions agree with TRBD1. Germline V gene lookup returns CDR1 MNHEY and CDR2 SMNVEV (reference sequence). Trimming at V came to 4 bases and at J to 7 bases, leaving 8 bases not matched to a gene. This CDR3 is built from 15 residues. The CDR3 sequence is CASSSTGGDLNEQFF. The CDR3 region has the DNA TGTGCCAGCAGTTCAACAGGGGGCGATCTTAATGAGCAGTTCTTC.

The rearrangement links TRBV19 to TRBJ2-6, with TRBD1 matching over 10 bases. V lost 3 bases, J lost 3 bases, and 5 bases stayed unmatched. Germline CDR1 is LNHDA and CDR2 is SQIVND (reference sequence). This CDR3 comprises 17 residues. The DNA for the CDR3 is TGTGCCAGTAGTATCCGACAGGGGGCGCATGGGGCCAACGTCCTGACTTTC. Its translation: CASSIRQGAHGANVLTF.

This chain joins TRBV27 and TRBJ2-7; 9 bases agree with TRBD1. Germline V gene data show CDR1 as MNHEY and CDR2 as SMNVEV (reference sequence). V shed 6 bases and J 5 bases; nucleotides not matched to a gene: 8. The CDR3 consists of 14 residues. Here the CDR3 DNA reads TGTGCCAGCAGCCAGCGGGGACAGGGCCACGAGCAGTACTTC. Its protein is CASSQRGQGHEQYF.

The CDR3 loop is CASTPGHMNTGELFF. The DNA of the CDR3 is TGTGCCAGCACTCCGGGACATATGAACACCGGGGAGCTGTTTTTT. This rearrangement joins TRBV6-6 to TRBJ2-2; maybe TRBD1 (6 bases). Trimming left V 7 bases short and J 1 base short, with 13 bases between. The germline CDR1 and CDR2 sequences are MNHNY and SVGAGI (reference sequence). This CDR3 spans 15 amino acids.

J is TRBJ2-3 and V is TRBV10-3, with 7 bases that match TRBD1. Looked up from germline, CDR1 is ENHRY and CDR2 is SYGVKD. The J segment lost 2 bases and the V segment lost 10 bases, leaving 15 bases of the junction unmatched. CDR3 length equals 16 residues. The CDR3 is CATPPAGGRSTDTQYF. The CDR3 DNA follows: TGTGCCACCCCCCCTGCAGGGGGAAGATCCACAGATACGCAGTATTTT.

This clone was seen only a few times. The CDR3 DNA follows: TGTGCCAGCCGAGCTCGTATCTCTGGAAACACCATATATTTT. This gives the protein CASRARISGNTIYF. This chain joins TRBV6-1 and TRBJ1-3; no clear D gene. Trimming removed 8 bases from V and 0 bases from J, with 11 bases in between. The CDR3 is 14 amino acids. The V gene's germline CDR1 is MNHNS and CDR2 SASEGT.

The CDR3 DNA is TGTGCCAGCAGTTGGAGGAAAACTGGGACAGGGAACACCGGGGAGCTGTTTTTT. The encoded protein is CASSWRKTGTGNTGELFF. The V gene is TRBV28, the J gene TRBJ2-2; 8 bases align to TRBD1. This CDR3 has 18 residues. The germline CDR1 and CDR2 sequences are MDHEN and SYDVKM. Trimming cost V 4 bases and J 1 base; bases outside gene matches: 11.

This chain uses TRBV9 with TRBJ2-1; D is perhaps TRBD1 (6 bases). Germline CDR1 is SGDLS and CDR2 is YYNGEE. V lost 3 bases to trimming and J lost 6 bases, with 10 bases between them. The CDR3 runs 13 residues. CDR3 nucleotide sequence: TGTGCCAGCAGCGGCGAGGGGGTCAATGAGCAGTTCTTC. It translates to CASSGEGVNEQFF.

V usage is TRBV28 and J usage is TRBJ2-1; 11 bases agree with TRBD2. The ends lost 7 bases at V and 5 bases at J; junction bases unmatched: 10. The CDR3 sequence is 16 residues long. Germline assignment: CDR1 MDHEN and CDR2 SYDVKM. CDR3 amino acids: CASKPTSGSLNNEQFF. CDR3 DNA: TGTGCCAGCAAACCCACTAGCGGGAGCTTAAACAATGAGCAGTTCTTC.

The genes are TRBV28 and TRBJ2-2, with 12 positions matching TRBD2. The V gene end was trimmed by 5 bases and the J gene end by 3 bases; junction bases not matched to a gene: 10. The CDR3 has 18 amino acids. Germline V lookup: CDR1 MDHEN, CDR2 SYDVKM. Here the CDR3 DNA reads TGTGCCAGCAGTCGGACTAGCGGGGCCCCGGGCGACACCGGGGAGCTGTTTTTT. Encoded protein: CASSRTSGAPGDTGELFF.

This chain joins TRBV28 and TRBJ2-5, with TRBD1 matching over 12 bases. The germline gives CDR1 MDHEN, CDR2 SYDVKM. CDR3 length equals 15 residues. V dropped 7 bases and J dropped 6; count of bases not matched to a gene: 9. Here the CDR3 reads CASKLGQGARQTQYF. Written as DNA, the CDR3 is TGTGCCAGCAAGCTGGGACAGGGGGCGCGACAGACCCAGTACTTC.

CDR3 DNA: TGTGCCAGCAGCTCCCATCCCTCTAACACAGATACGCAGTATTTT. Its protein is CASSSHPSNTDTQYF. The chain has TRBV5-4 and TRBJ2-3, with D uncertain. Germline-derived CDR1 and CDR2 are SGHNT and YYREEE (reference sequence). CDR3 length: 15 amino acids. V was cut by 3 bases and J by 2 bases, with 13 bases left in between.

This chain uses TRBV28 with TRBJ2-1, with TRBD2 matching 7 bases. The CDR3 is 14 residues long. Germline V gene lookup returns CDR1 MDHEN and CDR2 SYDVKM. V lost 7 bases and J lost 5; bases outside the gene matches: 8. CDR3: CASTAGVGDNEQFF. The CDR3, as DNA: TGTGCCAGCACCGCGGGAGTAGGGGACAATGAGCAGTTCTTC.

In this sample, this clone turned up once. CDR3 protein: CASSPRPTGSNQPQHF. CDR3 sequence (DNA): TGCGCCAGCAGCCCCCGTCCGACAGGGAGCAATCAGCCCCAGCATTTT. This chain uses TRBV5-1 with TRBJ1-5; 7 bases line up with TRBD1. Germline V gene sequence: CDR1 SGHRS, CDR2 YFSETQ. With 4 bases clipped from V and 1 base from J, the junction kept 8 bases outside the gene matches. CDR3 length equals 16 residues.